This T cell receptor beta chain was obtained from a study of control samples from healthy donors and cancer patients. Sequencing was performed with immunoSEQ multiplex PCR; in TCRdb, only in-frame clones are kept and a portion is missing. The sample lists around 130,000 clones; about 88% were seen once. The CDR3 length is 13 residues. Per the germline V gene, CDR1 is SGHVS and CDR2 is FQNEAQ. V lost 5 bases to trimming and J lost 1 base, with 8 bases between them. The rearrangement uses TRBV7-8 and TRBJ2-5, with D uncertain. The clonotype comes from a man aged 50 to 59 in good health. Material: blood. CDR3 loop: CASSRLFQETQYF. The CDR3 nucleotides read TGTGCCAGCAGCCGACTTTTCCAAGAGACCCAGTACTTC.